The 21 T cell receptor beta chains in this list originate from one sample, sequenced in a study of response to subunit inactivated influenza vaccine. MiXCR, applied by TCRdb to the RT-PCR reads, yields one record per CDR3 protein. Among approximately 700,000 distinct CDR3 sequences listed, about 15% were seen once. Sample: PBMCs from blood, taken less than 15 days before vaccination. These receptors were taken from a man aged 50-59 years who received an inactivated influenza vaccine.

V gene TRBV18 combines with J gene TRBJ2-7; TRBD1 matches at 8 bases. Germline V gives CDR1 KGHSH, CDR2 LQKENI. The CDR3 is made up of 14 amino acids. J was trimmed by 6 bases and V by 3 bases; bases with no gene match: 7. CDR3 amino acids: CASSPRQGNAEQYF. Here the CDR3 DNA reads TGTGCCAGCTCACCTCGACAGGGGAATGCCGAGCAGTACTTC.

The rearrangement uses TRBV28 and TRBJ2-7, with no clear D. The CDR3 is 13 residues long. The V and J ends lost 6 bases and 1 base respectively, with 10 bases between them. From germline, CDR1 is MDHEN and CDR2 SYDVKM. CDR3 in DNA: TGTGCCAGCAGCATCAGAGTTTCCTACGAGCAGTACTTC. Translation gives CASSIRVSYEQYF.

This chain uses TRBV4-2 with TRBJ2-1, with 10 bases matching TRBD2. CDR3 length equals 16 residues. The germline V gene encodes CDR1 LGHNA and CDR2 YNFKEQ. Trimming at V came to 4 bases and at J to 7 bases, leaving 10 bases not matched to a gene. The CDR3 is CASSRLLAGQLNEQFF. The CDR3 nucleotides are TGTGCCAGCAGCCGGCTACTAGCGGGACAGTTAAATGAGCAGTTCTTC.

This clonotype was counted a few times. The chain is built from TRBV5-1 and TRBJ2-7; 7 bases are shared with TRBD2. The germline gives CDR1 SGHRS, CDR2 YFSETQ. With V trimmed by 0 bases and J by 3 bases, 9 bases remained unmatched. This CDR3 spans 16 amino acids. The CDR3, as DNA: TGCGCCAGCAGCTTGGGCTCCGGGCGGGAGTTCTACGAGCAGTACTTC. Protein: CASSLGSGREFYEQYF.

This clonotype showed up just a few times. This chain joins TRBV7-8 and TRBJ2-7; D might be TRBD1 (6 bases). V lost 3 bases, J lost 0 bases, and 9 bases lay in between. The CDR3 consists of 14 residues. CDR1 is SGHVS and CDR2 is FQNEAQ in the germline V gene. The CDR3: CASSLGHSSYEQYF. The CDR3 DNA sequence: TGTGCCAGCAGCTTGGGACACAGCTCCTACGAGCAGTACTTC.

The CDR3 DNA reads as TGTGCCATCAGTGAGTCTCCGGGGACAGCGGGAGAGACCCAGTACTTC. Its protein product is CAISESPGTAGETQYF. This chain links TRBV10-3 with TRBJ2-5; D may be TRBD1 (7 bases). Germline CDR1 and CDR2: ENHRY and SYGVKD. CDR3 size: 16 residues. Trimming removed 0 bases at V and 4 bases at J, with 15 bases between.

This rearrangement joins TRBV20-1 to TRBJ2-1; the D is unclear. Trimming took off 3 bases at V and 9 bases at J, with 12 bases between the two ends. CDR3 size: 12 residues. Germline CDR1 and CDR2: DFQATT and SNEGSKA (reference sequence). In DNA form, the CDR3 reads TGCAGTGCTAGCCAAACAGTGGTTGAGCAGTTCTTC. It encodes CSASQTVVEQFF.

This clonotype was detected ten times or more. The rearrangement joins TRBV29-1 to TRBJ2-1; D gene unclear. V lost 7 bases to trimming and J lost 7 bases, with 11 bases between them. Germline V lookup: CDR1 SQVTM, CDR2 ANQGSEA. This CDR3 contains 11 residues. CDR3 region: CSESHGNEQFF. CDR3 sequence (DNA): TGCAGCGAGTCTCATGGTAATGAGCAGTTCTTC.

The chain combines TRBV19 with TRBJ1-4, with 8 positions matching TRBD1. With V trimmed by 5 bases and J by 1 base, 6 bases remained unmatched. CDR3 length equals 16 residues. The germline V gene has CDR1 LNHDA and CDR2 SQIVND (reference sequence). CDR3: CASSSPGQGTNEKLFF. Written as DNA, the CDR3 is TGTGCCAGTAGTTCCCCCGGACAGGGAACTAATGAAAAACTGTTTTTT. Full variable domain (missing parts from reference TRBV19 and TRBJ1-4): DGGITQSPKYLFRKEGQNVTLSCEQNLNHDAMYWYRQDPGQGLRLIYYSQIVNDFQKGDIAEGYSVSREKKESFPLTVTSAQKNPTAFYLCASSSPGQGTNEKLFFGSGTQLSVL.

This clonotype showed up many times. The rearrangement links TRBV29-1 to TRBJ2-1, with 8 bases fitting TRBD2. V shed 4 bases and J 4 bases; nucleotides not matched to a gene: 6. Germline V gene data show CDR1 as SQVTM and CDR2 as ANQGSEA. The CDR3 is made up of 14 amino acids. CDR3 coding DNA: TGCAGCGTTGGCGGGACTAGTGCTTACAATGAGCAGTTCTTC. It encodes CSVGGTSAYNEQFF.

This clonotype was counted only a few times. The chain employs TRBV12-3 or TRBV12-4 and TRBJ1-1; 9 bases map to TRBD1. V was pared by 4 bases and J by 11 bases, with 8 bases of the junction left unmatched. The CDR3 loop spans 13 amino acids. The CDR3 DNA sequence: TGTGCCAGCAGTTCCCACGGGACAGGGACCGCTTTCTTT. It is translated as CASSSHGTGTAFF.

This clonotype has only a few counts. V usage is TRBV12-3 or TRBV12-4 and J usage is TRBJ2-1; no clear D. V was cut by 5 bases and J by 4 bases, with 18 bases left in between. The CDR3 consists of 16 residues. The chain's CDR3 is CASSLDSLGQYNEQFF. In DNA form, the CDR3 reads TGTGCCAGCAGTCTCGATTCTCTTGGGCAATACAATGAGCAGTTCTTC.

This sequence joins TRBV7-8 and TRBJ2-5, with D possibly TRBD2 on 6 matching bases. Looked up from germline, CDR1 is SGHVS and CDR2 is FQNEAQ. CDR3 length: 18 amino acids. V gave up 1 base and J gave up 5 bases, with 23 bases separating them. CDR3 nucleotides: TGTGCCAGCAGCTTAGTTCGCTTACCGGGGGAGGTGTGGGAGACCCAGTACTTC. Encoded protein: CASSLVRLPGEVWETQYF.

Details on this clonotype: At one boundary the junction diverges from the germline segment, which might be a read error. The CDR3 DNA follows: TGCACCAGCAGATCGGACGGAGGGAGCTCCTACGAGCAGTACTTC. Translated: CTSRSDGGSSYEQYF. J is TRBJ2-7 and V is TRBV5-1; D possibly corresponds to TRBD2 (6 bases). The CDR3 sequence is 15 residues long. Germline CDR1 is SGHRS and CDR2 is YFSETQ.

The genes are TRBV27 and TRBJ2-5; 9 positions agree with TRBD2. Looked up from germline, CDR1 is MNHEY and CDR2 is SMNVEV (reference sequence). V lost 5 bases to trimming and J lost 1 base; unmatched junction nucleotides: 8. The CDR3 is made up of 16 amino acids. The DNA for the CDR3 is TGTGCCAGCAGTCCACTGGCGGGGGGGTCCCAAGAGACCCAGTACTTC. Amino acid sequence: CASSPLAGGSQETQYF.

CDR3 coding DNA: TGCGCCAGCAGCTTCCGACAGGGGACTTACACCGGGGAGCTGTTTTTT. It yields the protein CASSFRQGTYTGELFF. The chain couples TRBV5-1 to TRBJ2-2, with TRBD1 identical over 8 bases. Germline CDR1 SGHRS, CDR2 YFSETQ. V was clipped by 2 bases and J by 3 bases; unmatched bases: 6. This CDR3 is built from 16 residues.

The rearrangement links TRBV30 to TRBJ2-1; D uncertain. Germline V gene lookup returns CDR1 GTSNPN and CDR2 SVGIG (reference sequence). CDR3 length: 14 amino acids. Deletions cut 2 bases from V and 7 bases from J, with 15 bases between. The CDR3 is CAWSPHSRMNEQFF. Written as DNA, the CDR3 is TGTGCCTGGAGTCCGCACTCTAGAATGAATGAGCAGTTCTTC.

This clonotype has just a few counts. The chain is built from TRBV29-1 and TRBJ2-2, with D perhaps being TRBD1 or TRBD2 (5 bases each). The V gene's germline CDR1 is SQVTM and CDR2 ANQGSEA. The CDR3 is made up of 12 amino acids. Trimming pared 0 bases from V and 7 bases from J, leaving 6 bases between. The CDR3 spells CSVEEGVGELFF. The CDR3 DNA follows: TGCAGCGTTGAAGAGGGGGTCGGGGAGCTGTTTTTT.

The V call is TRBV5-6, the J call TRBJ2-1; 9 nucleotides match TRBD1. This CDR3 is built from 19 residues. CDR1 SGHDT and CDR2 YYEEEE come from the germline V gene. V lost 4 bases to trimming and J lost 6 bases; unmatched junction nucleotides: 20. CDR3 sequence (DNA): TGTGCCAGCAGCCCCTCGGGTGGGTGGACAGGGGCGCTCGGCAATGAGCAGTTCTTC. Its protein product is CASSPSGGWTGALGNEQFF.

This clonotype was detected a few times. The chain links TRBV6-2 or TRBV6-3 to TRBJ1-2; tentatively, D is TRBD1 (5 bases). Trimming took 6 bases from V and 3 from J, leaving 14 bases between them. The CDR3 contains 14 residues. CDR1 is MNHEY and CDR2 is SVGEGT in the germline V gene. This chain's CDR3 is CASSPPGRYYGYTF. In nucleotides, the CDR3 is TGTGCCAGCAGCCCGCCGGGACGCTACTATGGCTACACCTTC.

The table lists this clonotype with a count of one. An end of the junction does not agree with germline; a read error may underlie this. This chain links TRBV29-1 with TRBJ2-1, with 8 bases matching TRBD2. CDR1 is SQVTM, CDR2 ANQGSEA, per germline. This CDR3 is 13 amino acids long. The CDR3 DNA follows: TGCAGCGTTCCTCGAGCGGGAGTGTATGACCAGTTCTTC. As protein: CSVPRAGVYDQFF.